Each of the 31 T cell receptor beta chains below was sequenced from the same sample in a study of blood T cell repertoires in COVID-19. Libraries were prepared by immunoSEQ multiplex PCR; TCRdb keeps only in-frame clonotypes and omits some of them. Of about 270,000 clones in the sample, around 82% were seen once. Sequencing input: peripheral blood. These receptors came from a young woman with acute or convalescent COVID-19.

This chain's CDR3 is CASSVRVQETQYF. The DNA for the CDR3 is TGCGCCAGCAGTGTGCGGGTACAAGAGACCCAGTACTTC. V is TRBV10-1 and J is TRBJ2-5; D perhaps matches TRBD2 (5 bases). The length of the CDR3 is 13 residues. CDR1 and CDR2 (germline): WNHNN, SYGVQD (reference sequence). V lost 4 bases and J lost 2, with 8 bases in between.

The V call is TRBV28, the J call TRBJ1-2, with D maybe TRBD1 (5 bases). Trimming cost V 6 bases and J 4 bases, with 12 bases left between them. The CDR3 has 13 residues. CDR1 is MDHEN and CDR2 is SYDVKM in the germline V gene. CDR3 coding DNA: TGTGCCAGCAGGTGGGGGGGATCCTATGGCTACACCTTC. Its translation is CASRWGGSYGYTF.

This chain uses TRBV7-8 with TRBJ1-6; weak D call: TRBD1 (5 bases). Germline CDR1 SGHVS, CDR2 FQNEAQ. The CDR3 is made up of 16 amino acids. Trimming cost V 1 base and J 7 bases, with 14 bases left between them. As DNA, the CDR3 is TGTGCCAGCAGCTTAGTCCCGACAGATAGCAATTCACCCCTCCACTTT. This codes for CASSLVPTDSNSPLHF.

The genes are TRBV7-9 and TRBJ1-6; TRBD1 aligns across 8 bases. Unmatched junction bases numbered 3, after V lost 4 bases and J lost 7 bases. Germline V gene sequence: CDR1 SEHNR, CDR2 FQNEAQ (reference sequence). This CDR3 is built from 14 residues. CDR3: CASSSRDRNSPLHF. The DNA of the CDR3 is TGTGCCAGCAGCTCCCGGGACAGGAATTCACCCCTCCACTTT.

In this sample, this clone turned up a few times. The chain couples TRBV7-2 to TRBJ1-2; D is undetermined. CDR1 and CDR2 from the germline V gene are SGHTA and FQGNSA. Trimming cost V 3 bases and J 4 bases, with 9 bases left between them. The CDR3 is 13 residues long. The CDR3 coding sequence is TGTGCCAGCAGCTTCCCCGGGAGCTATGGCTACACCTTC. As protein: CASSFPGSYGYTF.

This rearrangement joins TRBV14 to TRBJ1-1, with 9 bases identical to TRBD1. Trimming cost V 4 bases and J 0 bases; bases outside gene matches: 6. This CDR3 contains 16 residues. The germline CDR1 and CDR2 sequences are SGHDN and FVKESK. This chain's CDR3 is CASSPHRGRLNTEAFF. The CDR3 DNA follows: TGTGCCAGCAGCCCCCACAGGGGGCGGTTGAACACTGAAGCTTTCTTT.

The J gene is TRBJ1-2, the V gene TRBV18; 9 bases are a match to TRBD1. Germline assignment: CDR1 KGHSH and CDR2 LQKENI. With V trimmed by 3 bases and J by 7 bases, 9 bases remained unmatched. This CDR3 is 15 amino acids long. The chain's CDR3 is CASSPQTGGAGGYTF. The CDR3 bases are TGTGCCAGCTCACCGCAAACAGGGGGCGCGGGTGGCTACACCTTC.

As to this clone: Other DNA sequences in the sample encode the same CDR3. This sequence joins TRBV7-2 and TRBJ1-5; D might be TRBD1 (5 bases). Germline V gives CDR1 SGHTA, CDR2 FQGNSA. Trimming cost V 0 bases and J 4 bases, with 7 bases left between them. The CDR3 runs 14 residues. CDR3 protein: CASSLAGGNQPQHF. In DNA, the CDR3 is TGTGCCAGCAGCTTAGCGGGGGGAAATCAGCCCCAGCATTTT.

The chain recombines TRBV5-1 with TRBJ2-1, with 8 positions matching TRBD1. The CDR3 has 14 residues. Germline V gives CDR1 SGHRS, CDR2 YFSETQ. J lost 9 bases, V lost 5 bases, and 10 bases had no gene match. The CDR3 sequence is CASSLRTGTGEQFF. As DNA, the CDR3 is TGCGCCAGCAGTCTAAGGACAGGGACGGGTGAGCAGTTCTTC.

The chain recombines TRBV30 with TRBJ1-4; a weak D match, TRBD1 (6 bases). The CDR3 is 13 residues long. Trimming removed 0 bases at V and 8 bases at J, with 10 bases between. The V gene's germline CDR1 is GTSNPN and CDR2 SVGIG (reference sequence). CDR3 nucleotides: TGTGCCTGGAGTGTATCAGGGGTGGAAAAACTGTTTTTT. Its protein is CAWSVSGVEKLFF. The variable domain in full, with the rest retrieved from reference TRBV30 and TRBJ1-4, is SQTIHQWPATLVQPVGSPLSLECTVEGTSNPNLYWYRQAAGRGLQLLFYSVGIGQISSEVPQNLSASRPQDRQFILSSKKLLLSDSGFYLCAWSVSGVEKLFFGSGTQLSVL.

This chain joins TRBV5-1 and TRBJ2-5; TRBD2 is a possible D gene (6 bases). V lost 0 bases and J lost 4, with 16 bases in between. The CDR3 runs to 16 residues. The germline V gene has CDR1 SGHRS and CDR2 YFSETQ. The DNA for the CDR3 is TGCGCCAGCAGCTTGGCCCCCGCGGGGCTGGGAGAGACCCAGTACTTC. Protein sequence: CASSLAPAGLGETQYF.

The chain couples TRBV28 to TRBJ2-2, with D possibly TRBD2 on 5 matching bases. The CDR3 has 10 amino acids. CDR1 is MDHEN, CDR2 SYDVKM, per germline. CDR3 nucleotide sequence: TGTGCAACCGGGGCCGGGGAGCTGTTTTTT. Protein sequence: CATGAGELFF.

This clone has only a few counts. The chain couples TRBV2 to TRBJ2-2; maybe TRBD1 (6 bases). This CDR3 has 14 residues. Trimming removed 10 bases at V and 1 base at J, with 13 bases between. CDR1 and CDR2 from the germline V gene are SNHLY and FYNNEI. The CDR3 DNA reads TGTGCCACCAAGAGGACAGAGAACACCGGGGAGCTGTTTTTT. Amino acid sequence: CATKRTENTGELFF.

There are a few counts of this clone. The chain joins TRBV11-2 to TRBJ2-5; 11 nucleotides align to TRBD1. Germline V gene sequence: CDR1 SGHAT, CDR2 FQNNGV. CDR3 length: 16 residues. Trimming removed 5 bases from V and 5 bases from J; junction bases left unmatched: 10. The CDR3: CASSPTGQGAFETQYF. The CDR3 DNA reads as TGTGCCAGCAGCCCCACCGGACAGGGGGCCTTCGAGACCCAGTACTTC.

The rearrangement links TRBV5-1 to TRBJ1-4; 9 bases map to TRBD1. V lost 4 bases, J lost 7 bases, and 8 bases stayed unmatched. This CDR3 comprises 15 residues. The germline gives CDR1 SGHRS, CDR2 YFSETQ. The CDR3, as DNA: TGCGCCAGCAGCCCTGGGACAGGGCCCCGTGAAAAACTGTTTTTT. Protein product: CASSPGTGPREKLFF.

This clone was seen a few times. The chain employs TRBV2 and TRBJ2-1, with D tentatively TRBD2 (9 bases). This CDR3 comprises 19 residues. Germline lookup yields CDR1 SNHLY and CDR2 FYNNEI. The V end lost 0 bases, the J end lost 3 bases, and 21 bases lay between the germline ends. CDR3 region: CASSEAQGARLAVYNEQFF. The CDR3 DNA reads as TGTGCCAGCAGTGAAGCGCAGGGGGCGCGACTAGCGGTCTACAATGAGCAGTTCTTC.

The V call is TRBV10-3, the J call TRBJ1-1; D is undetermined. V was cut by 6 bases and J by 0 bases, with 8 bases left in between. The CDR3 is 13 residues long. The germline V gene has CDR1 ENHRY and CDR2 SYGVKD. The CDR3 spells CAIRGSMNTEAFF. CDR3 nucleotides: TGTGCCATCAGAGGTAGCATGAACACTGAAGCTTTCTTT.

To note about this clone: One end of the junction varies from germline; a read error may be responsible. This chain joins TRBV27 and TRBJ1-5; D possibly corresponds to TRBD1 (6 bases). CDR1 is MNHEY, CDR2 SMNVEV, per germline (reference sequence). The CDR3 totals 13 residues. Here the CDR3 reads CASSLQGNRPQHF. CDR3 nucleotide sequence: TGTGCCAGCAGTTTACAGGGGAATCGGCCCCAGCATTTT.

The chain combines TRBV6-1 with TRBJ2-2; TRBD1 matches 10 bases. The CDR3 loop spans 20 amino acids. The germline V gene has CDR1 MNHNS and CDR2 SASEGT. V gave up 4 bases and J gave up 5 bases; unmatched junction bases: 19. Here the CDR3 reads CASSGVGTGDPRARTGELFF. The CDR3 DNA reads as TGTGCCAGCAGTGGAGTCGGGACAGGGGATCCGAGGGCCCGGACCGGGGAGCTGTTTTTT.

The rearrangement links TRBV29-1 to TRBJ2-7; D not certain. The CDR3 extends over 12 amino acids. Germline V gives CDR1 SQVTM, CDR2 ANQGSEA. V lost 5 bases, J lost 3 bases, and 11 bases lay in between. The DNA of the CDR3 is TGCAGCGTTATACTTGAATTCTACGAGCAGTACTTC. Translation: CSVILEFYEQYF.

The rearrangement joins TRBV6-5 to TRBJ1-6; 7 positions agree with TRBD1. Germline V gives CDR1 MNHEY, CDR2 SVGAGI. The CDR3 is 15 residues long. J gave up 7 bases and V 0 bases, and 3 bases lay outside the gene matches. This CDR3 reads CASSYSQGQNSPLHF. The CDR3 DNA reads as TGTGCCAGCAGTTACTCACAGGGGCAAAATTCACCCCTCCACTTT.

Note on this clone: Other DNA sequences of this sample code for an identical CDR3. The chain couples TRBV19 to TRBJ1-1; no clear D. This CDR3 comprises 13 residues. Germline assignment: CDR1 LNHDA and CDR2 SQIVND (reference sequence). V was shortened by 6 bases and J by 0 bases, with 8 bases between the two germline ends. The chain's CDR3 is CASSEQLNTEAFF. The CDR3 region has the DNA TGTGCCAGTAGCGAACAGCTGAACACTGAAGCTTTCTTT. Full variable domain (remainder filled in from reference TRBV19 and TRBJ1-1): DGGITQSPKYLFRKEGQNVTLSCEQNLNHDAMYWYRQDPGQGLRLIYYSQIVNDFQKGDIAEGYSVSREKKESFPLTVTSAQKNPTAFYLCASSEQLNTEAFFGQGTRLTVV.

The CDR3 sequence is CASSLLERTGGQFF. The CDR3 nucleotides are TGTGCCAGCAGCCTCCTTGAGAGAACAGGGGGGCAGTTCTTC. The gene calls are TRBV27 and TRBJ2-1; 8 positions match TRBD1. Germline loops: CDR1 MNHEY, CDR2 SMNVEV (reference sequence). Trimming at V came to 6 bases and at J to 12 bases, leaving 13 bases not matched to a gene. This CDR3 is 14 amino acids long.

This chain joins TRBV28 and TRBJ2-2, with TRBD2 as a possible D gene (5 bases). Germline lookup yields CDR1 MDHEN and CDR2 SYDVKM. V lost 7 bases, J lost 1 base, and 10 bases lay in between. The CDR3 has 14 residues. In DNA form, the CDR3 reads TGTGCCAGCATTGGACTGCTGAACACCGGGGAGCTGTTTTTT. Translated: CASIGLLNTGELFF.

V gene TRBV10-2 combines with J gene TRBJ2-1, with 8 bases identical to TRBD2. CDR1 and CDR2 (germline): WSHSY, SAAADI. This CDR3 comprises 14 residues. V gave up 3 bases and J gave up 9 bases; unmatched junction bases: 7. The CDR3 DNA reads as TGCGCCAGCAGTGAAATGGCGGGAGGCGGTGAGCAGTTCTTC. Protein product: CASSEMAGGGEQFF.

The chain uses TRBV28 and TRBJ1-5; TRBD1 might be the D (5 bases). The V end was cut by 6 bases, the J end by 5 bases, with 14 bases between. The CDR3 contains 14 residues. Germline V gene sequence: CDR1 MDHEN, CDR2 SYDVKM. DNA for the CDR3: TGTGCCAGCAGGTTTGTTACAGGATATCAGCCCCAGCATTTT. It yields the protein CASRFVTGYQPQHF.

The rearrangement links TRBV5-1 to TRBJ2-7; 8 bases match TRBD1. J was trimmed by 4 bases and V by 4 bases; bases with no gene match: 10. The CDR3 is 15 amino acids. Germline V gene lookup returns CDR1 SGHRS and CDR2 YFSETQ. CDR3 coding DNA: TGCGCCAGCAGCCCGGCTCTGGGACAGGCTTACGAGCAGTACTTC. The encoded protein is CASSPALGQAYEQYF.

J is TRBJ1-6 and V is TRBV3-1 (or the pseudogene TRBV3-2); 8 bases align to TRBD1. With V trimmed by 4 bases and J by 8 bases, 10 bases remained unmatched. The CDR3 totals 16 residues. The germline V gene encodes CDR1 LGHDT and CDR2 YNNKEL (reference sequence). DNA for the CDR3: TGTGCCAGCAGCCTTAGAGGACAGGGTCTTTATTCACCCCTCCACTTT. Translating gives CASSLRGQGLYSPLHF.

The rearrangement links TRBV27 to TRBJ1-2, with D perhaps matching TRBD1 (5 bases). The germline V gene has CDR1 MNHEY and CDR2 SMNVEV (reference sequence). V lost 3 bases to trimming and J lost 4 bases, with 15 bases between them. The CDR3 sequence is 15 residues long. The CDR3 DNA reads TGTGCCAGCAGTTTGACCCTCCGGGACTCCTATGGCTACACCTTC. Its protein is CASSLTLRDSYGYTF.

This chain links TRBV7-2 with TRBJ2-2; D is possibly TRBD1 (6 bases). V gave up 2 bases and J gave up 3 bases, with 10 bases separating them. CDR1 and CDR2 (germline): SGHTA, FQGNSA. CDR3 size: 15 residues. DNA of the CDR3: TGTGCCAGCAGCTTATGGGGGCTGGACACCGGGGAGCTGTTTTTT. Translated: CASSLWGLDTGELFF.

This clone was recorded only once. This chain uses TRBV7-2 with TRBJ2-7, with 9 bases lining up with TRBD2. CDR1 and CDR2 (germline): SGHTA, FQGNSA. V lost 3 bases to trimming and J lost 1 base; unmatched junction nucleotides: 4. This CDR3 is 15 amino acids long. CDR3 in DNA: TGTGCCAGCAGCTTCAATAGCGGGAGTTCCTACGAGCAGTACTTC. This gives the protein CASSFNSGSSYEQYF.